This T cell receptor beta chain was found in a study of beta chain features in type 1 diabetes. Across the whole study: Patients looked much like healthy donors when it came to age, gender and cell yields.

This clone was seen more than once but under ten times. Its antigen is undetermined. Germline CDR1 MNHEY, CDR2 SVGAGI. After removal of 5 bases from V and 4 bases from J, the junction contained 4 bases not matched to a gene. The CDR3 has 14 amino acids. The sequenced template was cDNA made from the entire isolated RNA. It was found that naive, central memory and regulatory T cell samples averaged roughly 3.6 million reads. The protocol was immunoSEQ multiplex PCR, while the TCRdb copy is restricted to in-frame clones and leaves out a portion. This table holds 200,000 to 300,000 clones, 9.5% to 13% found once. Study-wide findings and caveats: Type 1 diabetes patients had TCRB CDR3s that were shorter (moderately but significantly so) in all four CD4+ subsets. PCR might pick shorter templates more often, in the same way for patients and controls. A pattern of fewer insertions and more deletions at VDJ junctions was seen in type 1 diabetes patients.

This TCR came from a man under 40 with type 1 diabetes. This rearrangement joins TRBV6-5 to TRBJ2-1; 8 nucleotides match TRBD2. The sample consisted of naive CD4+ T cells from blood. CDR3 sequence reads: CASSPGGGYNEQFF. The CDR3 coding sequence is TGTGCCAGCAGTCCGGGAGGGGGGTACAATGAGCAGTTCTTC.